This TCR beta chain was profiled in a study of cytomegalovirus exposure and HLA in healthy donors (TCRdb year 2017). For the wider study: An earlier analysis of approximately 640 of the donors reported about 250 Gb of sequence data and some 120 million unique TCR beta sequences from about 179 million T cells. An early release covering more than 500 HLA-typed donors comprised approximately 300 gigabases of sequencing data and roughly 85 million unique TCR sequences. Of the roughly 390 genotyped donors, approximately 80% were placed in the genetic ancestry cluster associated with self-reported Caucasian donors. The study was designed to test whether signatures of past pathogen exposure could be identified by cataloging public T cell receptors. The T cell repertoires of around 670 subjects were profiled by immunosequencing and related to cytomegalovirus serostatus. Besides the first cohort of roughly 640 subjects, a separate validation cohort made up of roughly 130 different subjects was used. High-throughput TCR immunosequencing, statistical association of individual TCRs with disease status, and machine learning were combined to predict cytomegalovirus infection status. In a later analysis, previously published TCR beta repertoires from more than 500 donors were re-analyzed and high-resolution HLA genotyping was added so that TCR occurrence patterns could be studied. The later analysis used no new phenotypic data to find candidate immune exposures, relying instead on TCR beta sequences and their occurrence across donors. An earlier analysis of 587 of the donors used high-throughput TCR beta sequencing to judge whether each TCR beta V gene segment behaved as functional or pseudogenic. Donor age, sex, ethnicity and CMV serostatus were compiled alongside the repertoire data. A later genetic analysis used genome-wide SNP genotypes for about three fifths of the roughly 700 donors, treating that subset as a discovery cohort. Every repertoire in the discovery cohort had been generated on one and the same sequencing platform. Both class I and class II loci were covered by HLA typing, at four-digit resolution. The number of typed donors differed by locus: about 629-630 for A, B, C, DRB1 and DQB1; 500 to 550 for DQA1; some 610 for DPA1; and roughly 470 for DPB1. Roughly 5 DR-DQ haplotypes were handled as single units for association and clustering, since linkage in the cohort was strong. Among roughly 400 genotyped donors of the cohort, an average of roughly 240,000 unique TCR beta nucleotide sequences were sequenced per donor, roughly 20% of them non-productive. The research as a whole found: The earlier analysis of 587 of the donors excluded roughly 16 rarely observed V segments, including chromosome 9 orphons, because counts were too low. According to a later analysis, parvovirus B19, influenza, CMV and Epstein-Barr virus appeared linked to several top co-occurrence clusters. Across donors, most TCR sequences were observed very rarely, whereas some public TCRs were present in many individuals. Linkage disequilibrium might explain the correlated functional status among segregating V segments, but an unknown experimental factor could not be ruled out. Most CMV-associated TCR beta chains appeared to be HLA-restricted in a later analysis, and the HLA associations seemed to be driven largely by CMV exposure. Specific HLA alleles were associated with roughly 17,000 TCR beta sequences at a false discovery rate of 0.05 in a later analysis. According to the authors, the approach could potentially be generalized to other disease states and immunological phenotypes. Sequencing depth was assumed to be roughly uniform across donors in the presence/absence analyses, though that assumption may not hold. The only immune exposure information available for the cohort was CMV serostatus. A later genetic analysis associated a missense DCLRE1C variant with V-gene and J-gene trimming of TCR beta chains, and an independent cohort replicated the association. A later analysis found that TCR association rates varied across HLA loci, with DRB1 alleles showing the most associated TCRs and HLA-C alleles the fewest. In both the original and validation cohorts, the classifier was reported to diagnose cytomegalovirus status with high specificity and sensitivity. HLA typing was unavailable for some donors at each locus, so association tests used only the typed subset. When HLA alleles, especially DR and DQ, strongly co-occurred, TCR associations were difficult to assign to individual alleles. A total of about 180 TCR beta chains were listed by the study as associated with cytomegalovirus. This cohort had only TCR beta chains sequenced, and the lack of alpha or paired-chain data limited which features could be detected. A group of highly shared sequence variants was considered likely to be a technical artifact of the sequencing pipeline. A later analysis found that HLA-associated TCR beta chains were more clonally expanded and had lower generation probabilities than equally common non-associated chains. An earlier analysis of approximately 500 of the donors showed that most TCR beta V segments appeared in productive rearrangements either about 87% or about 30% of the time, which broadly matched IMGT annotations. A further reported finding was that TCR beta sequences accurately predicted the HLA-A and HLA-B alleles for most subjects in the first cohort. In vitro tests confirmed that a few of the cytomegalovirus-associated TCR beta chains recognize cytomegalovirus antigens. A later genetic analysis reported fewer N-insertions in productive TCRs among donors in an Asian-associated ancestry cluster than the approximately 670-donor mean.

In the case of this clone: What antigen it recognizes has not been identified. It has no much larger one-base neighbor in the sample; base qualities were not kept.

Libraries were made using the immunoSEQ multiplex PCR assay. The multiplex PCR relied on a mix of 60 forward primers for TCR Vbeta segments and 13 reverse primers for TCR Jbeta segments. The CDR3 region of rearranged TCR beta genes was amplified from genomic DNA with a multiplex PCR assay. The Illumina HiSeq System was used to sequence the amplified TCR beta libraries as 87-base-pair reads. For the original study's pipeline: A later analysis counted some 74 million unique TCR beta chains across the 670 or so repertoires, and about 10 million of these chains were shared by at least two donors. Raw reads were error-corrected and collapsed into unique sequences by a nearest-neighbor algorithm in which closely related sequences were merged to remove PCR and sequencing errors. V, D and J gene segments were assigned by aligning CDR3 sequences to IMGT reference sequences. For a sequence to be retained, a match of at least six nucleotides was required to both a V gene segment and a J gene segment. Rearrangements were called productive when the CDR3 lacked stop codons and stayed in frame with V and J; all others were non-productive. CDR3 was defined by IMGT convention, running from the second conserved V-encoded cysteine to the conserved J-encoded phenylalanine. The earlier analysis of a few hundred of the donors excluded any sequence lacking an unambiguous match to a single V gene segment. An earlier analysis of just under 600 of the donors called V segments functional above 56.7% productive rearrangements and segregating when the between-donor standard deviation exceeded 5%. To diagnose cytomegalovirus status from the catalog of TCR beta chain sequences, a statistical classification framework was built. V and J gene assignment, in a later analysis, came from comparing TCR nucleotide sequences with IMGT/GENE-DB human TR gene sequences. In a later analysis, CDR3 sequences and most-parsimonious VDJ recombination scenarios were assigned using the TCRdist pipeline. In a later analysis, each TCR beta chain was defined by its CDR3 amino acid sequence together with its V-gene family, and reads lacking a unique V-gene family were excluded. In a later analysis, a few hundred highly shared, low-generation-probability nucleotide sequences were removed to address suspected cross-contamination and a sequencing artifact. In a later analysis, a clonal expansion index was calculated for each public chain from normalized within-repertoire ranks of inferred template counts. A later analysis computed generation probabilities with a VDJ recombination model fitted to out-of-frame rearrangements, and checked the results against IGoR. In a later analysis, TCR-TCR, TCR-HLA and TCR-CMV co-occurrence was scored with hypergeometric tests, and a repertoire-size bias correction was applied to TCR pairs. To estimate false discovery rates, a later analysis permuted the HLA or CMV assignments 20 times. In a later analysis, co-occurring TCRs were grouped using DBSCAN, with TCRdist sequence similarity added in when clustering inside HLA-allele-positive subsets. Co-occurrence clustering excluded repertoires with fewer than 30,000 or more than 120,000 public chains, plus five with anomalous nucleotide sharing. Imported from immuneACCESS, the table was reduced by TCRdb to in-frame sequences with V and J called. These copies leave out some clones; in studies compared against another copy, an unresolved V gene accounts for under half, and the cause of the remainder is not known. That table supplies the V and J calls and clone size; D and trimming were determined from the DNA. Recorded for this sample are about 200,000 clones; about 80% of them occurred a single time. About 1% of the sample goes to the ten largest clones.

In total, approximately 700 healthy bone marrow donors made up the cohort. At the time of sampling, every cohort member was nominally healthy, though immune exposures that went unrecorded were likely present. The donor was CMV seronegative and belonged to the group of around 400 seronegative cohort members. Every donor gave a peripheral blood sample, and the peripheral blood mononuclear cells from that sample were used for TCR beta sequencing. Genomic DNA was extracted from the blood cell samples with the Qiagen DNeasy Blood Extraction Kit. The TCR originated in a woman aged 35 to 49 in good health and CMV-seronegative. Sequenced sample: PBMCs.

The CDR3 corresponds to CASTPGQGESDTQYF. At the DNA level, the sequence is TGTGCCAGCACACCGGGACAGGGGGAATCAGATACGCAGTATTTT. The rearranged chain carries TRBV6-1 and TRBJ2-3, with 11 bases in between that match TRBD1. At the junction V is shortened by 7 bases and J by 4 bases; bases outside the gene matches: 7. The CDR3 goes from the cysteine to the phenylalanine over 15 residues. Left in the record is the CDR3 DNA by itself, 45 bases read in frame from the first base. According to the germline V gene, CDR1 reads MNHNS and CDR2 reads SASEGT.